A single sample is the source of the 14 T cell receptor beta chains below, sequenced in a study of cytomegalovirus exposure and HLA in healthy donors. With 60 Vbeta and 13 Jbeta primers, the PCR was carried out. Sequencing was performed with immunoSEQ multiplex PCR; in TCRdb, only in-frame clones are kept and a portion is missing. The sample has 150,000 to 200,000 clones; nearly 80% are singletons. Sequenced material: PBMCs. The receptor set was obtained from a female donor in good health and CMV-seronegative.

This chain uses TRBV12-5 with TRBJ2-5; 10 positions match TRBD2. The CDR3 runs to 15 residues. Germline loops: CDR1 LGHNT, CDR2 FRNRAP. Germline trimming cut 8 bases from V and 5 bases from J; bases unmatched to any gene: 11. CDR3 in amino acids: CASLLAGAPGETQYF. In DNA form, the CDR3 reads TGTGCTAGTCTTCTAGCGGGGGCCCCTGGGGAGACCCAGTACTTC. The full variable domain, its missing parts supplied by reference TRBV12-5 and TRBJ2-5, is DARVTQTPRHKVTEMGQEVTMRCQPILGHNTVFWYRQTMMQGLELLAYFRNRAPLDDSGMPKDRFSAEMPDATLATLKIQPSEPRDSAVYFCASLLAGAPGETQYFGPGTRLLVL.

This clone was observed a handful of times. The CDR3, as DNA: TGCGCCAGCAGTCATTCCTACAGTCCTTACAATGAGCAGTTCTTC. This gives the protein CASSHSYSPYNEQFF. The V and J genes are TRBV5-1 and TRBJ2-1; D is unclear. The CDR3 is made up of 15 amino acids. V lost 5 bases and J 4 bases, leaving 16 bases between the germline ends. Germline CDR1 and CDR2: SGHRS and YFSETQ.

The chain recombines TRBV5-1 with TRBJ2-7; D call uncertain. From germline, CDR1 is SGHRS and CDR2 YFSETQ. V was pared by 0 bases and J by 7 bases, with 11 bases between. The CDR3 spans 13 residues. The CDR3 bases are TGCGCCAGCAGCTTGGTCTCCTCGTCGGAGCAGTACTTC. Its translation: CASSLVSSSEQYF.

The CDR3 region has the DNA TGTGCCAGCAGCCCCGACAGGGGCAGCGGCTCTGGGGCCAACGTCCTGACTTTC. Translated: CASSPDRGSGSGANVLTF. The chain combines TRBV7-8 with TRBJ2-6; 8 nucleotides agree with TRBD1. Trimming removed 5 bases from V and 0 bases from J; junction bases left unmatched: 9. The CDR3 contains 18 residues. Germline V lookup: CDR1 SGHVS, CDR2 FQNEAQ.

This clone was observed a single time. The CDR3 bases are TGTGCCAGCAGCGCCGGGGGGAACACTGAAGCTTTCTTT. As protein: CASSAGGNTEAFF. The rearrangement joins TRBV5-6 to TRBJ1-1, with D perhaps TRBD1 (5 bases). The germline gives CDR1 SGHDT, CDR2 YYEEEE. V lost 4 bases, J lost 1 base, and 8 bases lay in between. The CDR3 has 13 amino acids.

The chain joins TRBV4-1 to TRBJ2-5; possibly TRBD2 for D (7 bases). CDR1 and CDR2 (germline): MGHRA, YSYEKL. This CDR3 region has 14 residues. V lost 0 bases to trimming and J lost 5 bases, with 10 bases between them. The CDR3 DNA reads as TGCGCCAGCAGCCAAGAGGGGGGGGCGGAGACCCAGTACTTC. Residues: CASSQEGGAETQYF.

The V gene is TRBV7-8, the J gene TRBJ2-3; TRBD2 is a possible D gene (5 bases). Trimming shortened V by 1 base and J by 1 base, and 12 bases separated the two germline ends. This CDR3 is built from 16 residues. Germline lookup yields CDR1 SGHVS and CDR2 FQNEAQ. The CDR3 nucleotides are TGTGCCAGCAGCTTAGTAGCGACCCTCGGCACAGATACGCAGTATTTT. This sequence encodes CASSLVATLGTDTQYF.

The V call is TRBV7-8, the J call TRBJ2-7; TRBD2 aligns across 15 bases. The length of the CDR3 is 16 residues. Looked up from germline, CDR1 is SGHVS and CDR2 is FQNEAQ. Unmatched junction bases numbered 3, after V lost 0 bases and J lost 6 bases. The CDR3 protein is CASSLARTSGRVEQYF. CDR3 sequence (DNA): TGTGCCAGCAGCTTAGCTAGGACTAGCGGGAGGGTCGAGCAGTACTTC.

The rearrangement links TRBV4-1 to TRBJ1-1, with 10 bases that match TRBD1. The V and J ends lost 1 base and 1 base, in that order; junction bases with no gene match: 6. Per the germline V gene, CDR1 is MGHRA and CDR2 is YSYEKL. CDR3 size: 17 residues. CDR3 in amino acids: CASSQGGTGVGNTEAFF. Here the CDR3 DNA reads TGCGCCAGCAGCCAAGGTGGGACAGGGGTTGGGAACACTGAAGCTTTCTTT.

The chain combines TRBV4-2 with TRBJ1-2, with D tentatively TRBD1 (5 bases). The V and J ends lost 0 bases and 4 bases respectively, with 12 bases between them. This CDR3 spans 15 amino acids. Germline-derived CDR1 and CDR2 are LGHNA and YNFKEQ. The CDR3 is CASSQEWNRPYGYTF. CDR3 nucleotides: TGTGCCAGCAGCCAAGAATGGAACAGGCCCTATGGCTACACCTTC.

The CDR3 coding sequence is TGTGCCAGCTCACCTATGGGCACCGCTGCTGAAGCTTTCTTT. Its protein is CASSPMGTAAEAFF. The genes are TRBV18 and TRBJ1-1; no firm D call. Germline V gene sequence: CDR1 KGHSH, CDR2 LQKENI. Trimming took 3 bases from V and 6 from J, leaving 14 bases between them. This CDR3 spans 14 amino acids.

CDR3 amino acids: CASSRWGGGANVLTF. In DNA form, the CDR3 reads TGTGCCAGCAGTAGGTGGGGCGGTGGGGCCAACGTCCTGACTTTC. This chain uses TRBV27 with TRBJ2-6; the D gene is possibly TRBD1 (5 bases). Germline CDR1 and CDR2: MNHEY and SMNVEV (reference sequence). Trimming removed 5 bases from V and 3 bases from J, with 11 bases in between. The CDR3 is 15 residues long.

The rearrangement uses TRBV29-1 and TRBJ2-1, with D perhaps matching TRBD1 or TRBD2 (5 bases each). The germline V gene has CDR1 SQVTM and CDR2 ANQGSEA. There are 14 residues in the CDR3. V was trimmed by 4 bases and J by 0 bases, leaving 10 bases between them. CDR3 in amino acids: CSVGEGSSYNEQFF. CDR3 coding DNA: TGCAGCGTTGGAGAGGGGAGCTCCTACAATGAGCAGTTCTTC.

This clone was detected once. This chain joins TRBV18 and TRBJ2-6, with TRBD1 matching over 8 bases. The V gene end was trimmed by 1 base and the J gene end by 4 bases; junction bases not matched to a gene: 9. Germline V gene sequence: CDR1 KGHSH, CDR2 LQKENI. CDR3 length: 18 residues. This CDR3 reads CASSPLVQGARGANVLTF. The CDR3, as DNA: TGTGCCAGCTCACCACTGGTTCAGGGGGCACGAGGGGCCAACGTCCTGACTTTC.